The source of this TCR beta chain is a study of response to subunit inactivated influenza vaccine. Via MiXCR, TCRdb re-called the RT-PCR reads, giving one row per CDR3 protein. The table shows fewer than 400,000 distinct CDR3 sequences, with just over 20% occurring only once. On this clonotype itself: Its antigen is not known.

General study findings and limits: The authors proposed limited new T cell recruitment per seasonal influenza vaccination.

This receptor was taken from a man aged 50-75 years who received an inactivated influenza vaccine. This specimen was PBMCs from blood, taken about 19 months after vaccination.

CDR3 DNA sequence: TGTGCCAGCAGTTCTACGCCAGGGGCCAGTTCAAATGGCTACACCTTC. Amino acids: CASSSTPGASSNGYTF. The chain is built from TRBV12-3 or TRBV12-4 and TRBJ1-2, with a possible D match to TRBD1 (6 bases). Trimming removed 4 bases from V and 6 bases from J, with 21 bases in between. CDR3 size: 16 residues.